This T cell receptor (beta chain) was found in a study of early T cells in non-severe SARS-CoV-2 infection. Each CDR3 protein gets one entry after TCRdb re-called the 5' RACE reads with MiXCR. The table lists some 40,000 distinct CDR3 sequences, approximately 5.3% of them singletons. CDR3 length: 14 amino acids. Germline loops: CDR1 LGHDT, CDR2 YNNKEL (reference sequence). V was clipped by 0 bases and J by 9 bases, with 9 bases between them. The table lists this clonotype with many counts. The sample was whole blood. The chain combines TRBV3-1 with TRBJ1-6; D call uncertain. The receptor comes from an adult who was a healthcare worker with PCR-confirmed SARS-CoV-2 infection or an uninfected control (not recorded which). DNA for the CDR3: TGTGCCAGCAGCCAAGATAAGGGAAGTTCACCCCTCCACTTT. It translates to CASSQDKGSSPLHF.